The entry that follows covers one T cell receptor beta chain sequence. Its antigen is not identified. This was the immunoSEQ version 4 assay in survey mode. Data came from immunoSEQ multiplex PCR; TCRdb stores just in-frame clones and leaves some out. Of about 13,000 clones listed, 65% to 75% are singletons. Lysates of CMV-infected fibroblasts at roughly 10 ug/mL stimulated these cells. CD4+ T cells upregulating both CD40 ligand and CD69 were sorted as responding cells. CD8-depleted PBMCs were stimulated 15 to 20 hours with anti-CD28/CD49d costimulation, CD40-blocking antibody and enfuvirtide. After removal of 4 bases from V and 0 bases from J, the junction contained 7 bases not matched to a gene. CDR1 is LNHNV, CDR2 YYDKDF, per germline (reference sequence). The CDR3 consists of 16 residues. The sample belongs to a study of persistence of HIV-infected CD4 T cells. Study-wide background: A couple of participants gave one leukapheresis sample; others gave up to about 180 mL blood repeatedly. The study's findings and limits: Degenerate expanded CDR3beta sequences were enriched among CMV- and Gag-responding cells.

This chain uses TRBV15 with TRBJ2-3; TRBD1 aligns across 7 bases. The source was CD4+ T cells sorted from PBMCs after roughly 18-hour stimulation, collected from a patient who received antiretroviral therapy. The sequence came from an adult man with HIV who was CMV-seropositive. CDR3 region: CATSTYRGTSTDTQYF. CDR3 bases: TGTGCCACCAGCACCTACAGGGGTACCAGCACAGATACGCAGTATTTT.